A selection of T cell receptor beta chains follows, all from one sample in a study of T cell responses to AZD1222 COVID-19 vaccine. Some clones are missing from TCRdb's copy, which holds only in-frame ones; the method was immunoSEQ multiplex PCR. The sample comprises 100,000 to 150,000 clones, 85% to 90% of which are singletons, and about 29% rests with the top ten. Sequencing was performed on peripheral blood, taken on day 0 of AZD1222 vaccination. The source is an adult in good health. Both conserved end residues are part of each CDR3. D genes are given only for firm matches. The size of a clone is reported for some rows only, either as once, few or many, or as a class for expanded clones.

D gene | J gene | clone size | V gene | CDR3 protein | CDR3 DNA
NA | TRBJ2-1 | NA | TRBV5-1 | CASSLPKSISSYNEQFF | TGCGCCAGCAGCTTGCCTAAGTCTATTAGCTCCTACAATGAGCAGTTCTTC
NA | TRBJ2-7 | NA | TRBV5-1 | CASSLASGQKYF | TGCGCCAGCAGCTTGGCCTCGGGACAAAAGTACTTC
NA | TRBJ1-1 | NA | TRBV5-1 | CASSLDGISAEAFF | TGCGCCAGCAGCTTGGACGGCATATCAGCTGAAGCTTTCTTT
NA | TRBJ2-5 | NA | TRBV9 | CASSVATTGSETQYF | TGTGCCAGCAGCGTAGCTACAACAGGCAGCGAGACCCAGTACTTC
NA | TRBJ1-1 | NA | TRBV29-1 | CSAVPQGWYTEAFF | TGCAGCGCCGTACCGCAGGGTTGGTACACTGAAGCTTTCTTT
TRBD1 | TRBJ1-1 | NA | TRBV9 | CASSASMTGGVTEAFF | TGTGCCAGCAGCGCGAGTATGACAGGGGGTGTAACTGAAGCTTTCTTT
NA | TRBJ1-2 | NA | TRBV4-3 | CASSQDSTAAVNYGYTF | TGCGCCAGCAGCCAAGATTCAACCGCGGCAGTGAACTATGGCTACACCTTC
TRBD1 | TRBJ1-5 | NA | TRBV19 | CASSTGGSQPQHF | TGTGCCAGCAGCACAGGGGGCAGTCAGCCCCAGCATTTT
NA | TRBJ1-2 | NA | TRBV7-2 | CASSLDSASRGAGYTF | TGTGCCAGCAGCTTAGACAGCGCTTCCAGGGGCGCTGGCTACACCTTC
NA | TRBJ2-7 | NA | TRBV20-1 | CSANPGGEQYF | TGCAGTGCTAACCCCGGCGGGGAGCAGTACTTC
NA | TRBJ2-3 | NA | TRBV3-1/TRBV3-2 | CASSQEVGVYTQYF | TGTGCCAGCAGCCAGGAGGTCGGAGTCTATACGCAGTATTTT
TRBD2 | TRBJ2-2 | NA | TRBV6-2/TRBV6-3 | CASSRPGLAVGELFF | TGTGCCAGCAGTCGGCCGGGACTAGCGGTCGGGGAGCTGTTTTTT
NA | TRBJ2-1 | NA | TRBV2 | CASSEMRGVYNEQFF | TGTGCCAGCAGTGAAATGCGGGGAGTCTACAATGAGCAGTTCTTC
NA | TRBJ1-4 | few | TRBV5-3 | CATPQGPSTTNEKLFF | TGTGCCACCCCCCAGGGACCCTCTACAACTAATGAAAAACTGTTTTTT
TRBD2 | TRBJ2-7 | NA | TRBV7-2 | CASEASGGYEQYF | TGTGCCAGCGAAGCTAGCGGGGGCTACGAGCAGTACTTC
NA | TRBJ2-2 | NA | TRBV7-3 | CASSADAKTGELFF | TGTGCCAGCAGCGCGGACGCCAAAACCGGGGAGCTGTTTTTT
TRBD2 | TRBJ2-3 | NA | TRBV5-1 | CASSRGLAGGSDTQYF | TGCGCCAGCAGCAGGGGACTAGCGGGAGGTTCAGATACGCAGTATTTT
NA | TRBJ2-3 | NA | TRBV7-9 | CASSLSTARAQYF | TGTGCCAGCAGCCTTAGCACAGCCAGAGCGCAGTATTTT
NA | TRBJ1-2 | once | TRBV7-2 | CASSLDGNYGYTF | TGTGCCAGCAGCTTAGATGGGAACTATGGCTACACCTTC
NA | TRBJ2-5 | NA | TRBV28 | CASKDGATQETQYF | TGTGCCAGCAAGGACGGAGCGACCCAAGAGACCCAGTACTTC
TRBD1 | TRBJ1-4 | NA | TRBV9 | CASSLRDRGEKLFF | TGTGCCAGCAGCCTCCGGGACAGGGGGGAAAAACTGTTTTTT
NA | TRBJ2-6 | once | TRBV5-4 | CASSPTVGAGANVLTF | TGTGCCAGCAGCCCCACCGTGGGGGCCGGGGCCAACGTCCTGACTTTC
NA | TRBJ2-1 | NA | TRBV19 | CASSPSYNEQFF | TGTGCCAGTAGCCCAAGTTACAATGAGCAGTTCTTC
TRBD1 | TRBJ1-2 | NA | TRBV6-5 | CASSYFTGGTHYGYTF | TGTGCCAGCAGTTACTTTACAGGGGGGACTCACTATGGCTACACCTTC
NA | TRBJ1-1 | NA | TRBV27 | CASNAGHFNTEAFF | TGTGCCAGCAATGCGGGACACTTTAACACTGAAGCTTTCTTT
TRBD1 | TRBJ1-2 | NA | TRBV12-3/TRBV12-4 | CASSFDRGYGYTF | TGTGCCAGCAGTTTCGACAGGGGGTATGGCTACACCTTC
NA | TRBJ2-5 | NA | TRBV7-3 | CASSRAFTETQYF | TGTGCCAGCAGCCGAGCCTTCACCGAGACCCAGTACTTC
NA | TRBJ2-2 | NA | TRBV7-3 | CASGQVANTGELFF | TGTGCCAGCGGGCAGGTGGCGAACACCGGGGAGCTGTTTTTT
TRBD1 | TRBJ2-3 | NA | TRBV5-1 | CASTPQGRGDTQYF | TGCGCCAGCACCCCACAGGGGCGCGGTGATACGCAGTATTTT
NA | TRBJ2-7 | NA | TRBV28 | CASSSGNSYEQYF | TGTGCCAGCAGTTCCGGGAACTCCTACGAGCAGTACTTC
NA | TRBJ2-3 | NA | TRBV10-3 | CAITVAATDTQYF | TGTGCCATCACGGTGGCGGCCACAGATACGCAGTATTTT
NA | TRBJ1-2 | NA | TRBV5-1 | CASSLENNYGYTF | TGCGCCAGCAGCTTGGAAAATAACTATGGCTACACCTTC
NA | TRBJ2-5 | NA | TRBV5-4 | CASSFGTMQETQYF | TGTGCCAGCAGCTTCGGGACCATGCAAGAGACCCAGTACTTC
NA | TRBJ2-5 | NA | TRBV29-1 | CSVEDQWREGETQYF | TGCAGCGTTGAAGATCAGTGGAGGGAAGGAGAGACCCAGTACTTC
NA | TRBJ1-2 | NA | TRBV2 | CASSVAGYGYTF | TGTGCCAGCAGTGTGGCCGGCTATGGCTACACCTTC
TRBD1 | TRBJ2-3 | NA | TRBV5-4 | CASSPGTDTDTQYF | TGTGCCAGCAGCCCCGGGACAGATACAGATACGCAGTATTTT
TRBD1 | TRBJ2-2 | NA | TRBV5-1 | CASSAGQANTGELFF | TGCGCCAGCAGCGCGGGACAGGCGAACACCGGGGAGCTGTTTTTT
NA | TRBJ2-7 | NA | TRBV30 | CAWSVQGGEQYF | TGTGCCTGGAGTGTACAAGGGGGCGAGCAGTACTTC
TRBD2 | TRBJ2-1 | NA | TRBV6-6 | CASSRTSGRKPYNEQFF | TGTGCCAGCAGTCGGACTAGCGGGAGAAAACCCTACAATGAGCAGTTCTTC
NA | TRBJ1-3 | once | TRBV7-2 | CASSLVPHSGNTIYF | TGTGCCAGCAGCTTAGTCCCCCACTCTGGAAACACCATATATTTT
NA | TRBJ1-3 | NA | TRBV30 | CAWARASGNTIYF | TGTGCCTGGGCCAGGGCCTCCGGAAACACCATATATTTT
NA | TRBJ2-3 | NA | TRBV11-3 | CASSLGGSLGGTDTQYF | TGTGCCAGCAGCTTAGGGGGGTCCCTTGGGGGCACAGATACGCAGTATTTT
NA | TRBJ2-3 | once | TRBV13 | CASSSVSTDTQYF | TGTGCCAGCAGCTCCGTCAGCACAGATACGCAGTATTTT
TRBD2 | TRBJ2-3 | NA | TRBV2 | CASSAGTSETDTQYF | TGTGCCAGCAGTGCCGGGACTAGCGAAACAGATACGCAGTATTTT
TRBD2 | TRBJ2-1 | NA | TRBV3-1/TRBV3-2 | CASSQGASGGAGEQFF | TGTGCCAGCAGCCAAGGGGCTAGCGGGGGGGCCGGTGAGCAGTTCTTC